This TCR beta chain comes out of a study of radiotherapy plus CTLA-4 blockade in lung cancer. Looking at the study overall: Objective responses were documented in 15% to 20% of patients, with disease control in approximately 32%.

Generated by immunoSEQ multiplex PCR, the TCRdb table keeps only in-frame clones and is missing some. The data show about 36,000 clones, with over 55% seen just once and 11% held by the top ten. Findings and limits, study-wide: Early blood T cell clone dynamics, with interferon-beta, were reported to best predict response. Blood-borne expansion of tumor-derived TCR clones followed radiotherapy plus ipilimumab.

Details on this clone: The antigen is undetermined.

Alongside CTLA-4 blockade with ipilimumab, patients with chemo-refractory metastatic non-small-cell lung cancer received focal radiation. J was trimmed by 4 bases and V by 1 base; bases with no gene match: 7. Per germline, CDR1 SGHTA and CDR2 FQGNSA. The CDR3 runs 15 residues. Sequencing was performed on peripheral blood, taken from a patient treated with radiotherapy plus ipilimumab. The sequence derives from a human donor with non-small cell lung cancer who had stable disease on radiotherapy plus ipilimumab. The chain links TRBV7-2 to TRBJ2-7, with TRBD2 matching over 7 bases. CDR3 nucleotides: TGTGCCAGCAGCTTAGGGACTAGTAAATTGTACGAGCAGTACTTC. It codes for CASSLGTSKLYEQYF.